The clone carrying this T cell receptor beta chain was seen once. Its antigen remains unidentified. The sample originates from a study of cytomegalovirus exposure and HLA in healthy donors. Notes on the study in general: The study designated fewer than 200 TCR beta chains cytomegalovirus-associated.

Data came from immunoSEQ multiplex PCR; TCRdb stores just in-frame clones and leaves some out. The table shows approximately 160,000 clones, with roughly 95% occurring only once. This CDR3 is built from 16 residues. The V gene's germline CDR1 is SGHNT and CDR2 YYREEE (reference sequence). V lost 3 bases and J 2 bases, leaving 17 bases between the germline ends. The sequencing sample was made of PBMCs. J is TRBJ2-5 and V is TRBV5-4, with D maybe TRBD1 (6 bases). The receptor was derived from a woman younger than 30 in good health and CMV-seronegative. Here the CDR3 reads CASSSPEDSSQETQYF. The CDR3 nucleotides read TGTGCCAGCAGCTCTCCGGAGGACAGCTCACAAGAGACCCAGTACTTC.